This T cell receptor beta chain came from a study of blood T cell repertoires in COVID-19. Study-level information: Samples representing acute and convalescent COVID-19 were sourced from the United States, Italy and Spain. PBMCs, B-cell-depleted T cells, or T cells were the source of the cDNA or gDNA that made up the material.

Seattle patient enrollment occurred during active infection, with longitudinal follow-up thereafter. Clones were sequenced by immunoSEQ multiplex PCR, and TCRdb holds only the in-frame ones, with some missing. This sample has fewer than 250,000 clones, with 85% to 90% found just once. Germline V gene lookup returns CDR1 LGHDT and CDR2 YNNKEL (reference sequence). V was shortened by 4 bases and J by 2 bases, with 17 bases between the two germline ends. The CDR3 consists of 16 residues. Sequenced sample: peripheral blood. This TCR came from a man over 45 with COVID-19, enrolled during active disease. This chain links TRBV3-1 (or the pseudogene TRBV3-2) with TRBJ2-5; D remains ambiguous. The CDR3 DNA reads TGTGCCAGCAGCCCACCTTTCGAGGTGGAGCAAGAGACCCAGTACTTC. It specifies CASSPPFEVEQETQYF.